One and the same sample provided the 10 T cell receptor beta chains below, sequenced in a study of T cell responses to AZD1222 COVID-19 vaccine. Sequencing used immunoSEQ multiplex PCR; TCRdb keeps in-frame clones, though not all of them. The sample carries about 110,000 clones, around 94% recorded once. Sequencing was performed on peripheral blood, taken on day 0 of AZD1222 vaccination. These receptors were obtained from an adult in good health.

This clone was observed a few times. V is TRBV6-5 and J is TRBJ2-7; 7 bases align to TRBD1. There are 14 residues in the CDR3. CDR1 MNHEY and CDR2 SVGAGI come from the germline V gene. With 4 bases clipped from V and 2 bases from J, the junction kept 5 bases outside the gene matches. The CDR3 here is CASSSGTEAYEQYF. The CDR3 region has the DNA TGTGCCAGCAGTTCCGGGACAGAGGCCTACGAGCAGTACTTC.

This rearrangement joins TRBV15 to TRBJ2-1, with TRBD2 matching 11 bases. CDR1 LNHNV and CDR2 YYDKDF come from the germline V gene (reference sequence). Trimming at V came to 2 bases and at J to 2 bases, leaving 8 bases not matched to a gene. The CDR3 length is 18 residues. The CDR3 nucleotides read TGTGCCACCAGCAGATCAGGGACTAGCGGCTTAACCTACAATGAGCAGTTCTTC. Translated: CATSRSGTSGLTYNEQFF.

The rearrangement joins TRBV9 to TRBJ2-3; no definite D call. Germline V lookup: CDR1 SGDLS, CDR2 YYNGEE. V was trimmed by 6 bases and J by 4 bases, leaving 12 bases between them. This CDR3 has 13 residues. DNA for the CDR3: TGTGCCAGCAAGGCGGTTGGTGCAGATACGCAGTATTTT. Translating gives CASKAVGADTQYF.

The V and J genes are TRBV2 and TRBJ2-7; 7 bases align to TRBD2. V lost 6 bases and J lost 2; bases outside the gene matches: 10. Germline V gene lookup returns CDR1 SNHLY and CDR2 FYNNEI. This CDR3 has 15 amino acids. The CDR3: CASRGTTLSPYEQYF. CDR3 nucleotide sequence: TGTGCCAGCAGGGGGACTACCCTGAGTCCCTACGAGCAGTACTTC.

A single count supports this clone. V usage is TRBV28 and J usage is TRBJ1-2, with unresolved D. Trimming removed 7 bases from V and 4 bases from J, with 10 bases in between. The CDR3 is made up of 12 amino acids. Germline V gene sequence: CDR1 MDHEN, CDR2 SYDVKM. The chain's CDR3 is CASTTSVYGYTF. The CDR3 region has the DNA TGTGCCAGCACCACATCAGTCTATGGCTACACCTTC.

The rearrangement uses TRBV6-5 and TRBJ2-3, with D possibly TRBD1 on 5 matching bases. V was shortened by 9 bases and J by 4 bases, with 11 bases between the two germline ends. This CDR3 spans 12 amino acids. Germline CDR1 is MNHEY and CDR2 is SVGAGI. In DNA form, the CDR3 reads TGTGCCAGTTCCGACAGTTCAGATACGCAGTATTTT. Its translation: CASSDSSDTQYF.

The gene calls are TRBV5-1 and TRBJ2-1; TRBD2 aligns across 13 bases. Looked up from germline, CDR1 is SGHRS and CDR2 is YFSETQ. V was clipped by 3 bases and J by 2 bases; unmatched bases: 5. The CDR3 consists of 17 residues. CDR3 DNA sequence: TGCGCCAGCAGCTCGGGACTAGCGGGACCAGCCTACAATGAGCAGTTCTTC. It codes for CASSSGLAGPAYNEQFF.

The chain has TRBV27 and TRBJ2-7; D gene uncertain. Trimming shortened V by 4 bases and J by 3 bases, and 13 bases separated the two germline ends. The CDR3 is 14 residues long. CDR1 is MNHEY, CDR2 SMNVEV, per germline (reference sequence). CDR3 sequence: CASSSGSPNYEQYF. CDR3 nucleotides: TGTGCCAGCAGTTCTGGCAGCCCCAACTACGAGCAGTACTTC.

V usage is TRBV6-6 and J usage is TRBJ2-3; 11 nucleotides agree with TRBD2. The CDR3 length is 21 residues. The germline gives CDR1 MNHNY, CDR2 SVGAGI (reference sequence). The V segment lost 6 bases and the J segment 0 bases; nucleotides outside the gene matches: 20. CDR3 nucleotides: TGTGCCAGCAGCCCCTCCTATACTCGGCTAGCGGGAGGACCTAGCACAGATACGCAGTATTTT. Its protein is CASSPSYTRLAGGPSTDTQYF.

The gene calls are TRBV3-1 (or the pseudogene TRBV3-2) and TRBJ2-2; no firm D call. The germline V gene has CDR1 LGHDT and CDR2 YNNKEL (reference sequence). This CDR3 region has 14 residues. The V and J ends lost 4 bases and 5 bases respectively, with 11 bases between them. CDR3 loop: CASSPPVFTGELFF. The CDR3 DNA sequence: TGTGCCAGCAGCCCACCGGTTTTTACCGGGGAGCTGTTTTTT.